This T cell receptor (beta chain) was profiled in a study of patients with pleural tuberculosis. TCRdb redid the calling of the reads with MiXCR, one entry per CDR3 protein. Of under 65,000 distinct CDR3 sequences listed, approximately 7.5% were seen once; the top ten hold 15% to 20%. After removal of 2 bases from V and 3 bases from J, the junction contained 10 bases not matched to a gene. This CDR3 comprises 17 residues. The sample holds many counts of this clonotype. The receptor was derived from a human donor with pleural tuberculosis. The chain is built from TRBV12-3 or TRBV12-4 and TRBJ2-3; 8 nucleotides line up with TRBD1. The CDR3 is CASSLRTGSVTTDTQYF. The DNA of the CDR3 is TGTGCCAGCAGTTTACGGACAGGGTCCGTAACAACAGATACGCAGTATTTT.